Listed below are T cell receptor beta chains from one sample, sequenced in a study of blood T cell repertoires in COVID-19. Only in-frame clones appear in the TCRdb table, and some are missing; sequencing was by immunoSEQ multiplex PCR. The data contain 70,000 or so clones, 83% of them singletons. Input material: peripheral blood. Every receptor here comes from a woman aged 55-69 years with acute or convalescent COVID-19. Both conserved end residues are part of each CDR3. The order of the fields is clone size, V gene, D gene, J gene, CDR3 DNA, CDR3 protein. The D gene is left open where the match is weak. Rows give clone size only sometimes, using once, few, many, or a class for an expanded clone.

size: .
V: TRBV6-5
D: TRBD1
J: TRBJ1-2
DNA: TGTGCCAGTAATCGGAACAGGGGAATAGGTGGCTACACCTTC
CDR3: CASNRNRGIGGYTF

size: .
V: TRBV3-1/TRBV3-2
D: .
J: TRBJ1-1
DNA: TGTGCCAGCAGCCAAGATTTTGTTGAATTATCCAGGGTGAGAGCTGAAGCTTTCTTT
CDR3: CASSQDFVELSRVRAEAFF

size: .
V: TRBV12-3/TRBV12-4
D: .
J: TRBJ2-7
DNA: TGTGCCAGCAGTCGGGAGTCCTACGAGCAGTACTTC
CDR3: CASSRESYEQYF

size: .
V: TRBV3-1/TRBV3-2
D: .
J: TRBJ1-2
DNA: TGTGCCAGCAGCCAAGAAGCGGGCTTTGCAGGGGGCTACACCTTC
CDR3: CASSQEAGFAGGYTF

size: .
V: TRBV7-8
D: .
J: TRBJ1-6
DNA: TGTGCCACTGCTGCGAGGGTAACCTATAATTCACCCCTCCACTTT
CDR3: CATAARVTYNSPLHF

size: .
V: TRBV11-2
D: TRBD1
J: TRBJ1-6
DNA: TGTGCCAGCAGCTTAGCCAGGGGGGCACCCCTCCACTTT
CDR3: CASSLARGAPLHF

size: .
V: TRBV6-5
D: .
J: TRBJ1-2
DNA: TGTGCCAGCAGTCCGCGCGGAACCTATGGCTACACCTTC
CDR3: CASSPRGTYGYTF

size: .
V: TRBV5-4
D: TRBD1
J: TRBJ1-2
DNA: TGTGCCAGCAGCTTGTCTGCCGGGACAGTTAACTATGGCTACACCTTC
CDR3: CASSLSAGTVNYGYTF

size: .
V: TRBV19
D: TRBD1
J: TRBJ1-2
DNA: TGTGCCAGTAGTATACGGGGACAGTTTCTCTATGGCTACACCTTC
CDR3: CASSIRGQFLYGYTF

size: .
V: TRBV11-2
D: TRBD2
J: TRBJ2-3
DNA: TGTGCCAGCAGCTTAATAACTAGCGGCACAGATACGCAGTATTTT
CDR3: CASSLITSGTDTQYF

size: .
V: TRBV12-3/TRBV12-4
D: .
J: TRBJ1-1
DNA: TGTGCCAGCAGTCCCGGACAGAAAGCTTTCTTT
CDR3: CASSPGQKAFF

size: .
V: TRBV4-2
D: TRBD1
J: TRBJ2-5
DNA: TGTGCCAGCAGCCCAGGGTATAGAGACAGGGAGCAAGAGACCCAGTACTTC
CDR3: CASSPGYRDREQETQYF

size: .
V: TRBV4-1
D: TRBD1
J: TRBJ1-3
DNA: TGCGCCGGGGGAACAGGGGGTACTGGAAACACCATATATTTT
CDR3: CAGGTGGTGNTIYF

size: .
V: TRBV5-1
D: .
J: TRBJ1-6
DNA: TGCGCCAGCAGCTTGGCGAGTTCGGGATCACCCCTCCACTTT
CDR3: CASSLASSGSPLHF

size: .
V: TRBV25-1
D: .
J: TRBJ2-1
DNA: TGTGCCAGCACCGAGGGCTCCCGTTCCTACAATGAGCAGTTCTTC
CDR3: CASTEGSRSYNEQFF

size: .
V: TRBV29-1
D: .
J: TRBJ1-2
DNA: TGCAGCGTTGAAGTACAGGGTGGGTTATACGGCTACACCTTC
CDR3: CSVEVQGGLYGYTF

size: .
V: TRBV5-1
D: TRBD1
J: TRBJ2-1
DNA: TGCGCCAGCAGCTTGGTGGGGGCAGGGGGACGTGAGCAGTTCTTC
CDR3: CASSLVGAGGREQFF

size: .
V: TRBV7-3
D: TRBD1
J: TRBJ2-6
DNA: TGTGCCAGCAGCTTACAGGGGGCTGGGGCCAACGTCCTGACTTTC
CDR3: CASSLQGAGANVLTF

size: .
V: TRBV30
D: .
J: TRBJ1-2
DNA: TGTGCCTGGAACAGAGAGTATGGCTACACCTTC
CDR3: CAWNREYGYTF

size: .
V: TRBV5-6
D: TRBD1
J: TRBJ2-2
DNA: TGTGCCAGCAGCTCCGACAGGGGAGCCGGGGAGCTGTTTTTT
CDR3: CASSSDRGAGELFF

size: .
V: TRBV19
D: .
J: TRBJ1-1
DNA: TGTGCCAGTAGGGTTGCAGGGTCGAACACTGAAGCTTTCTTT
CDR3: CASRVAGSNTEAFF

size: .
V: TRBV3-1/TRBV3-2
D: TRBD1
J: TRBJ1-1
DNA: TGTGCCAGCAGCCAACCCGGGACAGGGGGCGAAGCTTTCTTT
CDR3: CASSQPGTGGEAFF

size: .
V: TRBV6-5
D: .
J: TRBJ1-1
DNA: TGTGCCAGCCGAGGATGGAACACTGAAGCTTTCTTT
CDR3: CASRGWNTEAFF

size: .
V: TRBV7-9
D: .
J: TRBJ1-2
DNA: TGTGCCAGCAGCCTTTCCGACAGGTCTCAGTATGGCTACACCTTC
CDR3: CASSLSDRSQYGYTF

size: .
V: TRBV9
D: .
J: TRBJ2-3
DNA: TGTGCCAGCAGCGTAGCTCCCGGGGGTACGCAGTATTTT
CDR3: CASSVAPGGTQYF

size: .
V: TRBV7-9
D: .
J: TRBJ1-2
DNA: TGTGCCAGCAGCTCTACAGGGCGTCCTGGCTACACCTTC
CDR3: CASSSTGRPGYTF

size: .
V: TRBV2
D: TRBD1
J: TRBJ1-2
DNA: TGTGCCAGCAGTTCGGACAGGGGCGGCTATGGCTACACCTTC
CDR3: CASSSDRGGYGYTF

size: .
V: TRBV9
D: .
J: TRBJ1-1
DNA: TGTGCCAGCAGCGTAGCCCCAGGGAACACTGAAGCTTTCTTT
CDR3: CASSVAPGNTEAFF

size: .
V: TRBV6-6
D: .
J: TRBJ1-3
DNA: TGTGCCAGCAGTGACAGATCCTCTGGAAACACCATATATTTT
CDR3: CASSDRSSGNTIYF

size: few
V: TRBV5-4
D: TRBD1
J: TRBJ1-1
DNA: TGTGCCAGCAGCTTGTCAGGGGGAAACACTGAAGCTTTCTTT
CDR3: CASSLSGGNTEAFF

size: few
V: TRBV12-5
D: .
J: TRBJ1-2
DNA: TGTGCTAGTGGTTTGGTACCTAGGTATGGCTACACCTTC
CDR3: CASGLVPRYGYTF

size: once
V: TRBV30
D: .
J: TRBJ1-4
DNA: TGTGCCTGGAGTTCGGGAGATGAAAAACTGTTTTTT
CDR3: CAWSSGDEKLFF

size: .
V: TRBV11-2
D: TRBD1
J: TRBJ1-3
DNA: TGTGCCAGCAGCCGGGACAGAATTGGCTCTGGAAACACCATATATTTT
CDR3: CASSRDRIGSGNTIYF

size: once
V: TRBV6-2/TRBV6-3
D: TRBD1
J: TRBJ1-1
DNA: TGTGCCAGCAGTCAACAGGGGGTAGGAACTGAAGCTTTCTTT
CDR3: CASSQQGVGTEAFF

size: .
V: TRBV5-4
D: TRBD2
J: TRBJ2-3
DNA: TGTGCCAGCAGCTCCGCGGGACTAGCGGGGGCAGATACGCAGTATTTT
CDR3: CASSSAGLAGADTQYF

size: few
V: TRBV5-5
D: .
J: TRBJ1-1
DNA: TGTGCCAGCAGCTTGCGCCTGGGAGTGGACACTGAAGCTTTCTTT
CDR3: CASSLRLGVDTEAFF

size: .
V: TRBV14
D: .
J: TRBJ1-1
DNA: TGTGCCAGCAGCCAGTTGGTCCGCGGTATTAACACTGAAGCTTTCTTT
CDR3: CASSQLVRGINTEAFF

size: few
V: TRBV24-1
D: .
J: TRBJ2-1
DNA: TGTGCCACCAGTGATTTACCGGCAGGCGCTCGTAACAATGAGCAGTTCTTC
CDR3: CATSDLPAGARNNEQFF

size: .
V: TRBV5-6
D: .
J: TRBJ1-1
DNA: TGTGCCAGCAGCTTCATGAACACTGAAGCTTTCTTT
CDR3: CASSFMNTEAFF

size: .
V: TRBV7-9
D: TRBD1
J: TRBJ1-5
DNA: TGTGCCAGCAGCCTATCAGGACAGGGAGGCAATCAGCCCCAGCATTTT
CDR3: CASSLSGQGGNQPQHF

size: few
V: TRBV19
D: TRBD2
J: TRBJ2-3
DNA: TGTGCCAGTAGTGTTACTAGCGGGGGAGGTACAGATACGCAGTATTTT
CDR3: CASSVTSGGGTDTQYF

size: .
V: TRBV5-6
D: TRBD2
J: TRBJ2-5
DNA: TGTGCCAGCAGCTCCGGACTAGCGGGAGGAGAGACCCAGTACTTC
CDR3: CASSSGLAGGETQYF

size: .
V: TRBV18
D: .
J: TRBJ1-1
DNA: TGTGCCAGCTCACCCCCGTATCCAGACAGAACCACTGAAGCTTTCTTT
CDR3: CASSPPYPDRTTEAFF

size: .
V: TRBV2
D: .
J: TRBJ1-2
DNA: TGTGCCAGCAGTGGACAGGTAGCCTATGGCTACACCTTC
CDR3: CASSGQVAYGYTF

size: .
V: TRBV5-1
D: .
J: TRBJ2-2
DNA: TGCGCCAGCCCCGGGACTAACACCGGGGAGCTGTTTTTT
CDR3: CASPGTNTGELFF

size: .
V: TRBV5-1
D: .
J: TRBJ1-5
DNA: TGCGCCAGCAGCTTGGAGCCAGGGCAAGATCAGCCCCAGCATTTT
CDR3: CASSLEPGQDQPQHF

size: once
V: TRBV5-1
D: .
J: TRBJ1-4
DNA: TGCGCCAGCAGCGCTGGGAAAAGGGGAGAAAAACTGTTTTTT
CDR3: CASSAGKRGEKLFF

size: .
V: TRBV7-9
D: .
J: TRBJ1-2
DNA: TGTGCCAGCAGCTTAGAGCCGTCCAGGATATATGGCTACACCTTC
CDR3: CASSLEPSRIYGYTF

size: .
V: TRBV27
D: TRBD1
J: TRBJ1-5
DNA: TGTGCCAGCAGTCCCTCCCAGGGGGAAGATAGCAATCAGCCCCAGCATTTT
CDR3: CASSPSQGEDSNQPQHF